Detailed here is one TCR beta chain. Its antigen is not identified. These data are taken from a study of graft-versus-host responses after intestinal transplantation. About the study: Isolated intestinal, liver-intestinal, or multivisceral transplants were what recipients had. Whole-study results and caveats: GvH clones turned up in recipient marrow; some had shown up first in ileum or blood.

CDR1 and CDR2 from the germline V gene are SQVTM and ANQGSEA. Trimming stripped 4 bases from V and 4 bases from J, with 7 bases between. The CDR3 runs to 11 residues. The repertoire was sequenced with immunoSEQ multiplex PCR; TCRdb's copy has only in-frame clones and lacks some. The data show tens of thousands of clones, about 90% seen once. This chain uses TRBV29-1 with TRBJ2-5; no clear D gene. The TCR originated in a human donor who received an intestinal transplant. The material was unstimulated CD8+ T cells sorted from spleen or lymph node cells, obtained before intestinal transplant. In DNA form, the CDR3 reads TGCAGCGTTGTGTCGGGAGAGACCCAGTACTTC. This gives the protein CSVVSGETQYF.